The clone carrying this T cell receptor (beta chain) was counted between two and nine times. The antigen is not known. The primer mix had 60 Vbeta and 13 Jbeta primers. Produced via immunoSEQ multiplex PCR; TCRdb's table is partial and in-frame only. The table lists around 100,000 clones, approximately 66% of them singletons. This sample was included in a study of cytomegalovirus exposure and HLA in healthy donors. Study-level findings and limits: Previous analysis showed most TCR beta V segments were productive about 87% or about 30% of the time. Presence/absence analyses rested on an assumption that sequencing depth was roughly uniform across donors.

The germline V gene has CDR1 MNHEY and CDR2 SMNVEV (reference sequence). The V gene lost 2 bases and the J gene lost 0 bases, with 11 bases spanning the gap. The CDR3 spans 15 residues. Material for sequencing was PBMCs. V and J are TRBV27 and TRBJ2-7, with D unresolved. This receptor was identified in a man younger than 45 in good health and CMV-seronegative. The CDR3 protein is CASSLTWRSSYEQYF. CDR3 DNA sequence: TGTGCCAGCAGTTTAACGTGGCGGTCCTCCTACGAGCAGTACTTC.